The entry below describes one TCR beta chain. Antigen unknown. Naive CD8 cells lacked CD45RO, underwent positive selection for CCR7 and left out terminally differentiated effector memory CD45RA+ cells. This entry is derived from a study of shared clonotypes between healthy human individuals. Study-wide findings and caveats: Blood alone was sampled, and tissue repertoires likely differ.

Investigators spread the genomic DNA of each subset evenly over several immunoSEQ plates. TCRdb's table, derived via immunoSEQ multiplex PCR, lists solely in-frame clones and lacks some. Among around 1.9 million clones listed, approximately 94% were seen once. The receptor was isolated from a man aged 18 to 29 in good health. Some clones in this sample may be carry-over from other donors' samples. Specimen: naive CD8+ T cells from PBMCs.

CDR3 protein: CASSGSGTGANEQFF. CDR3 bases: TGTGCCAGCAGCGGGTCCGGGACAGGGGCCAATGAGCAGTTCTTC. This rearrangement joins TRBV9 to TRBJ2-1; 10 positions agree with TRBD1. This CDR3 has 15 amino acids. Trimming removed 3 bases from V and 6 bases from J; junction bases left unmatched: 6. Germline V lookup: CDR1 SGDLS, CDR2 YYNGEE. The whole variable domain, remainder taken from reference TRBV9 and TRBJ2-1, is DSGVTQTPKHLITATGQRVTLRCSPRSGDLSVYWYQQSLDQGLQFLIQYYNGEERAKGNILERFSAQQFPDLHSELNLSSLELGDSALYFCASSGSGTGANEQFFGPGTRLTVL.